One sample yielded the 3 T cell receptor beta chains listed below, sequenced in a study of metastatic and nonmetastatic thyroid tumors. No treatment had been given to any patient before thyroid surgery. With MiXCR, TCRdb called clones anew from the PCR reads. The repertoire includes approximately 34,000 clones, 18% of them detected once, and roughly a tenth sits in the top ten. The sequenced material came from blood. The origin of the receptors is a female donor with papillary thyroid cancer or a benign thyroid nodule (not recorded which). Some clones in this sample may be carry-over from other donors' samples.

The sample holds many counts of this clone. A read error may be the cause here, since a much bigger clone is one base away. This chain links TRBV28 with TRBJ2-3; 7 bases match TRBD2. The CDR3 spans 15 residues. CDR1 and CDR2 from the germline V gene are MDHEN and SYDVKM. The CDR3 DNA follows: TGTGCCAGCAGCCCTGGGGCGGGAGTGGCAGATATGCAGTATTTT. Translating it yields CASSPGAGVADMQYF.

The chain links TRBV7-2 to TRBJ2-1; 7 nucleotides agree with TRBD2. This CDR3 has 19 amino acids. The germline gives CDR1 SGHTA, CDR2 FQGNSA. With V trimmed by 3 bases and J by 4 bases, 18 bases remained unmatched. CDR3 in amino acids: CASSFYQQKGTTRYNEQFF. For the CDR3, the DNA is TGTGCCAGCAGCTTCTACCAACAAAAGGGGACTACTCGTTACAATGAGCAGTTCTTC.

The J gene is TRBJ2-7, the V gene TRBV27; D ambiguous. Trimming took 8 bases from V and 2 from J, leaving 19 bases between them. Germline V gene sequence: CDR1 MNHEY, CDR2 SMNVEV (reference sequence). The CDR3 consists of 15 residues. In nucleotides, the CDR3 is TGTGCCAGCGGACCCTCGGTCGGTCCTACCTACGAGCAGTACTTC. It codes for CASGPSVGPTYEQYF.